These 13 T cell receptor beta chains were sequenced from one sample in a study of blood T cell repertoires in COVID-19. Only in-frame clones appear in the TCRdb table, and some are missing; sequencing was by immunoSEQ multiplex PCR. The sample carries 130,000 to 150,000 clones, roughly 84% recorded once. Material: PBMCs or T cells enriched from blood (not recorded which). The receptors shown here come from a woman in her fifties or sixties who had been exposed to COVID-19.

This sequence joins TRBV5-1 and TRBJ2-3; TRBD1 is a possible D gene (6 bases). Germline assignment: CDR1 SGHRS and CDR2 YFSETQ. The CDR3 consists of 17 residues. V lost 2 bases and J 0 bases, leaving 16 bases between the germline ends. The CDR3 loop reads CASSFTPRDTSTDTQYF. CDR3 sequence (DNA): TGCGCCAGCAGCTTCACCCCCCGGGACACCAGCACAGATACGCAGTATTTT.

This rearrangement joins TRBV29-1 to TRBJ2-7, with 9 bases identical to TRBD2. The ends lost 4 bases at V and 5 bases at J; junction bases unmatched: 3. There are 12 residues in the CDR3. Germline V lookup: CDR1 SQVTM, CDR2 ANQGSEA. CDR3 DNA sequence: TGCAGCGTTGCCAGCGGGAGGCACGAGCAGTACTTC. This codes for CSVASGRHEQYF.

This rearrangement joins TRBV6-5 to TRBJ2-3, with a tentative D call TRBD2 (6 bases). There are 15 residues in the CDR3. With 0 bases removed from V and 7 bases from J, the gap between germline ends came to 14 bases. Looked up from germline, CDR1 is MNHEY and CDR2 is SVGAGI. CDR3 loop: CASSYSFGAGNTQYF. CDR3 DNA: TGTGCCAGCAGTTACTCGTTCGGGGCGGGGAATACGCAGTATTTT.

This clone came up a few times. The chain carries TRBV10-3 and TRBJ2-5; the match to TRBD2 covers 16 bases. The V gene's germline CDR1 is ENHRY and CDR2 SYGVKD. This CDR3 contains 19 residues. J lost 2 bases, V lost 4 bases, and 10 bases had no gene match. The CDR3 spells CAISGSGTSGRAVQETQYF. CDR3 in DNA: TGTGCCATCAGTGGTTCCGGGACTAGCGGGAGGGCGGTGCAAGAGACCCAGTACTTC.

V usage is TRBV29-1 and J usage is TRBJ2-3, with TRBD1 matching 11 bases. Germline trimming cut 5 bases from V and 6 bases from J; bases unmatched to any gene: 4. The germline V gene encodes CDR1 SQVTM and CDR2 ANQGSEA. The CDR3 contains 13 residues. CDR3 bases: TGCAGCGTTCAAGGACAGGGGGCGGATACGCAGTATTTT. Translated: CSVQGQGADTQYF.

The genes are TRBV24-1 and TRBJ2-1, with 7 bases fitting TRBD1. With V trimmed by 2 bases and J by 4 bases, 7 bases remained unmatched. The length of the CDR3 is 16 residues. The germline CDR1 and CDR2 sequences are KGHDR and SFDVKD. CDR3 DNA: TGTGCCACCAGTGATTCCTCCAAGGGACAGTACAATGAGCAGTTCTTC. Its protein product is CATSDSSKGQYNEQFF.

This clone was seen once. The gene calls are TRBV19 and TRBJ2-7; 10 bases map to TRBD1. The CDR3 extends over 17 amino acids. Per the germline V gene, CDR1 is LNHDA and CDR2 is SQIVND (reference sequence). The V segment lost 6 bases and the J segment 2 bases; nucleotides outside the gene matches: 13. CDR3 loop: CASSWGPGQGPPYEQYF. CDR3 in DNA: TGTGCCAGTAGCTGGGGACCGGGACAGGGGCCACCCTACGAGCAGTACTTC.

The chain couples TRBV5-1 to TRBJ1-2, with D maybe TRBD1 (5 bases). The CDR3 loop spans 14 amino acids. Germline V gene data show CDR1 as SGHRS and CDR2 as YFSETQ. V lost 4 bases to trimming and J lost 7 bases, with 17 bases between them. Here the CDR3 reads CASSPPSGSVGYTF. The CDR3 nucleotides are TGCGCCAGCAGCCCACCCTCAGGGTCGGTTGGCTACACCTTC.

The genes are TRBV27 and TRBJ2-5; TRBD2 agrees at 7 bases. With 6 bases clipped from V and 0 bases from J, the junction kept 7 bases outside the gene matches. CDR3 size: 15 residues. Germline V lookup: CDR1 MNHEY, CDR2 SMNVEV (reference sequence). CDR3 coding DNA: TGTGCCAGCAGGGGATTCGGGGGGTACCAAGAGACCCAGTACTTC. Protein sequence: CASRGFGGYQETQYF.

J is TRBJ1-3 and V is TRBV7-8; 7 bases line up with TRBD1. The V segment lost 3 bases and the J segment 0 bases; nucleotides outside the gene matches: 5. Germline V gene lookup returns CDR1 SGHVS and CDR2 FQNEAQ. The CDR3 loop spans 16 amino acids. The CDR3 DNA reads as TGTGCCAGCAGCTTCAGGGGGATTAGCTCTGGAAACACCATATATTTT. This encodes CASSFRGISSGNTIYF.

The V gene is TRBV4-3, the J gene TRBJ2-7; 7 positions agree with TRBD1. With V trimmed by 0 bases and J by 2 bases, 4 bases remained unmatched. Germline V gene sequence: CDR1 LGHNA, CDR2 YSLEER. This CDR3 contains 15 residues. The CDR3 DNA reads TGCGCCAGCAGCCAAGATTCCACAGGGGCCTACGAGCAGTACTTC. Translation: CASSQDSTGAYEQYF.

V usage is TRBV23-1 and J usage is TRBJ2-7; D gene uncertain. TRBV23-1 carries the ORF label, with uncertain function. The CDR3 sequence is 15 residues long. V was clipped by 2 bases and J by 1 base, with 12 bases between them. CDR3 DNA sequence: TGCGCCAGCAGTCAAAGGCAGGTTCATTCCTACGAGCAGTACTTC. It specifies CASSQRQVHSYEQYF.

The gene calls are TRBV19 and TRBJ1-5; 8 bases map to TRBD1. Germline V gene data show CDR1 as LNHDA and CDR2 as SQIVND (reference sequence). V lost 3 bases, J lost 5 bases, and 3 bases stayed unmatched. This CDR3 comprises 14 residues. CDR3 in amino acids: CASSIAGGHQPQHF. CDR3 bases: TGTGCCAGTAGTATCGCAGGGGGCCATCAGCCCCAGCATTTT.